Listed below are T cell receptor beta chains from one sample, sequenced in a study of Graves' ophthalmopathy and Graves' hyperthyroidism. TCRdb recomputed calls from the multiplex PCR reads with MiXCR, one row per CDR3 protein. The data show 150,000 to 200,000 distinct CDR3 sequences, over 35% seen once. Sequenced: peripheral blood. These receptor sequences come from a middle-aged woman with Graves' ophthalmopathy. CDR3s include the opening cysteine and the closing phenylalanine or tryptophan. The order of the fields is V gene, clone size, J gene, D gene, CDR3 DNA, CDR3 protein. The D gene is left open where the match is weak. Expanded clones get a size class; other rows say once, few or many, or leave the size out.

TRBV5-1	many	TRBJ2-7	-	TGCGCCAGCAGCTTGGTTCAGGCCGGGGCCGAGCAGTACTTC	CASSLVQAGAEQYF
TRBV6-5	-	TRBJ1-2	TRBD1	TGTGCCAGCAGTTACCCCCGAGACAGGGATGGCTACACCTTC	CASSYPRDRDGYTF
TRBV27	-	TRBJ1-1	-	TGTGCCAGCAGCAAGTGGGGAGACACTGAAACTTTCTTT	CASSKWGDTETFF
TRBV7-9	many	TRBJ1-1	-	TGTGCCAGCAGCGGCCCTTATAACACTGAAGCTTTCTTT	CASSGPYNTEAFF
TRBV28	many	TRBJ2-5	-	TGTGCCAGCAGGGGGCTGACACAGGAGACCCAGTACTTC	CASRGLTQETQYF
TRBV12-3/TRBV12-4	many	TRBJ1-1	-	TGTGCCAGCAGCTCGAGGGGATTACGTGAAGCTTTCTTT	CASSSRGLREAFF
TRBV29-1	many	TRBJ2-5	-	TGCAGCGTGGCCCGGGGACCGCGAAAAGAGACCCAGTACTTC	CSVARGPRKETQYF
TRBV19	-	TRBJ1-5	-	TGTGCCAGTAGTACACAGGGAGTTCTGCCCCAGCATTTT	CASSTQGVLPQHF
TRBV28	-	TRBJ1-1	-	TGTGCCACCCAAGCCGGTCTATTCATGAACACTGAAGCTTTCTTT	CATQAGLFMNTEAFF
TRBV6-5	-	TRBJ2-7	TRBD1	TGTGCCAGCAGTTATTGGACAGGCACGCACTACGAGCAGTACTTC	CASSYWTGTHYEQYF
TRBV6-5	many	TRBJ1-5	TRBD1	TGTGCCAGCAGCCCCGGGACAGGGGGCGGTCAGCCCCAGCATTTT	CASSPGTGGGQPQHF
TRBV7-9	many	TRBJ2-7	-	TGTGCCAGCAGCTCCCCTGGGGGAAGATCCTACGAGCAGTACTTC	CASSSPGGRSYEQYF
TRBV19	many	TRBJ1-5	TRBD1	TGTGCCAGTAGTATAATGTGGACAGGGGGCAATCAGCCCCAGCATTTT	CASSIMWTGGNQPQHF
TRBV20-1	many	TRBJ1-5	-	TGCAGTGCACAGACAGAGAATAATCAGCCCCAGCATTTT	CSAQTENNQPQHF
TRBV19	many	TRBJ1-1	TRBD1	TGTGCCAGTAGCCTAACAGGGGTGGGCGGCACTGAAGCTTTCTTT	CASSLTGVGGTEAFF
TRBV4-2	many	TRBJ2-7	TRBD2	TGTGCCAGCAGCCAAGATTGGGAGGGAGGCCAGTACTTC	CASSQDWEGGQYF
TRBV13	many	TRBJ2-5	TRBD2	TGTGCCAGCCGGCCTTCTAGCGGGGGAGTGACCCAGTACTTC	CASRPSSGGVTQYF
TRBV20-1	-	TRBJ2-5	TRBD2	TGCAGTGCCGTTTCAATTGCGGGAGGCCTCTGGGACTTC	CSAVSIAGGLWDF
TRBV7-9	many	TRBJ1-1	-	TGTGCCAGCAGCTTAGTTGGCGGAGGAGCTTTCTTT	CASSLVGGGAFF
TRBV28	many	TRBJ1-2	-	TGTGCCAGCAGTTTATTAACAGGGATCGGCTACACCTTC	CASSLLTGIGYTF
TRBV15	many	TRBJ1-2	-	TGTGCCACCAGCAGAGATCGAACGGCCGGGGGCTACACCTTC	CATSRDRTAGGYTF
TRBV28	many	TRBJ1-5	TRBD1	TGTGCCAGCACCTGGGACAGCCGCGGGATTCAGCCCCAGCATTTT	CASTWDSRGIQPQHF
TRBV9	-	TRBJ2-7	-	TGTGCCAGCAGCGTAGGCGGAGACTACGAGCAGTACTTC	CASSVGGDYEQYF
TRBV30	-	TRBJ1-1	-	TGTGCCTGGAGTTGGCTGAACACTGAAGCTTTCTTT	CAWSWLNTEAFF
TRBV11-1	many	TRBJ2-7	-	TGTGCCAGCAGCTTAAGGCTTATGCGCCAGAACGACCCTAATTACGAGCAGTACTTC	CASSLRLMRQNDPNYEQYF
TRBV10-3	many	TRBJ2-7	-	TGTGCCATCAAGGGTTCCCCCTACGAGCAGTACTTC	CAIKGSPYEQYF
TRBV2	many	TRBJ1-5	-	TGTGCCAGCAGTGGTACGGTTTATCCGCCCCAGCATTTT	CASSGTVYPPQHF
TRBV2	many	TRBJ2-5	TRBD1	TGTGCCAGCAGTGGGACAGGGGGAGGGGAGACCCAGTACTTC	CASSGTGGGETQYF
TRBV6-1	-	TRBJ1-1	-	TGTGCCAGCAGATCGCGACCAGGCATGAACACTGAAGCTTTCTTT	CASRSRPGMNTEAFF